Only one count was recorded for the clone carrying this T cell receptor beta chain. Per the original methods: Estimation of nucleated cell counts was performed using reference gene primer amplification. Sequencing used immunoSEQ multiplex PCR; TCRdb keeps in-frame clones, though not all of them. That table gives V, J and clone size, and the DNA gave D and trimming. The data contain about 44,000 clones, 84% of them singletons. This specimen comes from a study of blood T cell repertoires in COVID-19. In the study overall: Specimens from acute and convalescent COVID-19 originated in the United States, Italy and Spain. The cDNA or gDNA used as material had been derived from T cells, B-cell-depleted T cells, or PBMCs.

Looked up from germline, CDR1 is LGHDT and CDR2 is YNNKEL (reference sequence). The V gene end was trimmed by 2 bases and the J gene end by 5 bases; junction bases not matched to a gene: 4. The CDR3 has 15 amino acids. The receptor's source is a human donor in a cohort sampled during active COVID-19. The gene calls are TRBV3-1 (or the pseudogene TRBV3-2) and TRBJ2-5, with 11 bases that match TRBD2. The sequencing sample was made of peripheral blood. CDR3 protein: CASSQLAGGGETQYF. The DNA for the CDR3 is TGTGCCAGCAGCCAACTAGCGGGGGGTGGGGAGACCCAGTACTTC.